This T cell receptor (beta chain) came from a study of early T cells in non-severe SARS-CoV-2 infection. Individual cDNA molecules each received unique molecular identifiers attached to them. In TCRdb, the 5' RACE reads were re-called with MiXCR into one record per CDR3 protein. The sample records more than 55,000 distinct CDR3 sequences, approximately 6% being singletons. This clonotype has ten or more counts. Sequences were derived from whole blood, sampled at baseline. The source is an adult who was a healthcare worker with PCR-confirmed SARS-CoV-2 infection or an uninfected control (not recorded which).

In nucleotides, the CDR3 is TGTGCCAGCAGCTTGGACCAATACAATGAGCAGTTCTTC. The encoded protein is CASSLDQYNEQFF. This chain uses TRBV5-4 with TRBJ2-1; D gene unclear. V lost 0 bases, J lost 4 bases, and 5 bases lay in between. Looked up from germline, CDR1 is SGHNT and CDR2 is YYREEE (reference sequence). The CDR3 contains 13 residues.